The T cell receptor (beta chain) under discussion was sequenced for a study of shared clonotypes between healthy human individuals. Assay used: immunoSEQ multiplex PCR; TCRdb lists only in-frame clones, some missing. This table has about 480,000 clones, almost 80% appearing once. CDR3 length: 14 amino acids. Deletions cut 1 base from V and 2 bases from J, with 8 bases between. Germline loops: CDR1 KGHSH, CDR2 LQKENI. The sample was PBMCs. This chain links TRBV18 with TRBJ2-5; D gene uncertain. The source is a woman aged 40-49 years in good health. Some clones in this sample may be carry-over from other donors' samples. This chain's CDR3 is CASSPRADQETQYF. Here the CDR3 DNA reads TGTGCCAGCTCACCACGGGCGGATCAAGAGACCCAGTACTTC.